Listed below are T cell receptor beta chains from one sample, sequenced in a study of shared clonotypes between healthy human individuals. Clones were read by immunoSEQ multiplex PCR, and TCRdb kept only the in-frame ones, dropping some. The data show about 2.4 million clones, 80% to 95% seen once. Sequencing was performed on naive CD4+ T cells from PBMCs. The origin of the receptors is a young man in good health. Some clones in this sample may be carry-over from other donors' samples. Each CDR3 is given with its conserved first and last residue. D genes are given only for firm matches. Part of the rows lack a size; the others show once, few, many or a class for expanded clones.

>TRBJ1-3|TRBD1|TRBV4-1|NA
TGCGCCAGCAGCTACAGCGGGACAGCAACTGGAAACACCATATATTTT
CASSYSGTATGNTIYF
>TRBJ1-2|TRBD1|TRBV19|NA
TGTGCCACTAGAAGACAGGGTCTGGGAGGCTACACCTTC
CATRRQGLGGYTF
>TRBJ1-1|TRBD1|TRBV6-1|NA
TGTGCCAGCAGCCGGGACAGAGAATCTGAAGCTTTCTTT
CASSRDRESEAFF
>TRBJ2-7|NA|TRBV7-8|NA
TGTGCCAGCAGCTGGGTGGAGGGTCCCTACGAGCAGTACTTC
CASSWVEGPYEQYF
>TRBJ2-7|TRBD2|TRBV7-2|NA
TGTGCCAGCAGCTTATCGGGTCTAGCGGGGGATCCCTACGAGCAGTACTTC
CASSLSGLAGDPYEQYF
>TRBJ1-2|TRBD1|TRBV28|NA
TGTGCCAGCAGGGACCCCCGGACAGGGGATGGTGGCTACACCTTC
CASRDPRTGDGGYTF
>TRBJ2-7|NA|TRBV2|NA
TGTGCCAGCAGTGATCGGCTCCATTACGAGCAGTACTTC
CASSDRLHYEQYF
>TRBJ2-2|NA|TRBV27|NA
TGTGCCAGCAGTTTTAGGGGAGTACGCGTGACCGGGGAGCTGTTTTTT
CASSFRGVRVTGELFF
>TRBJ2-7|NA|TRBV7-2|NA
TGTGCCAGCAGCAGAGTCGGGAGCGAAAGCTCCTACGAGCAGTACTTC
CASSRVGSESSYEQYF
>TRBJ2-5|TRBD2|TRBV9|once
TGTGCCAGCAGCGTAAGGACTAGCGGGCCCGCCCAGTACTTC
CASSVRTSGPAQYF
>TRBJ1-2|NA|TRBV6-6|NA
TGTGCCAGCTTCCATCTAGGACTGCCAACCTATGGCTACACCTTC
CASFHLGLPTYGYTF
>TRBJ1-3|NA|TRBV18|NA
TGTGCCAGCTCACCGCTGACGGTCTCTGGAAACACCATATATTTT
CASSPLTVSGNTIYF
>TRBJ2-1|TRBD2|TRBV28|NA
TGTGCCAGCAGTTTAGCGGGAGGAACCAATGAGCAGTTCTTC
CASSLAGGTNEQFF
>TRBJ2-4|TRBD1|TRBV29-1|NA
TGCAGCGTTCGTACAGGGGGGTTTGAGATTCAGTACTTC
CSVRTGGFEIQYF